Included here is one T cell receptor beta chain sequence, with context. CDR1 is SGHAT and CDR2 is FQNNGV in the germline V gene. Trimming cost V 3 bases and J 3 bases; bases outside gene matches: 8. The CDR3 contains 16 residues. This entry comes from a study of blood T cell repertoires in COVID-19. Study information: Italy, Spain and the United States were the sources of the convalescent and acute COVID-19 samples. PBMCs, B-cell-depleted T cells, or T cells provided the cDNA or gDNA that made up the material.

In the source study's methods: Reference gene primers were amplified, and this amplification served to estimate nucleated cell counts. The repertoire was sequenced with immunoSEQ multiplex PCR; TCRdb's copy has only in-frame clones and lacks some. V, J and clone size are taken as reported in that table, and D and trimming were inferred from the DNA itself. Among more than 200,000 clones, about nine tenths were seen once, and the ten largest hold about 4.8%. The source is a man over 45 with acute or convalescent COVID-19. The chain carries TRBV11-2 and TRBJ2-1; 7 bases are shared with TRBD1. Sequencing was performed on peripheral blood. CDR3 residues: CASSFNRDRVYNEQFF. In DNA, the CDR3 is TGTGCCAGCAGCTTTAATCGCGACAGGGTCTACAATGAGCAGTTCTTC.